The 21 T cell receptor beta chains presented below share a single source sample, sequenced in a study of cytomegalovirus exposure and HLA in healthy donors (dated by TCRdb to between 2016 and 2019). Library preparation employed the immunoSEQ multiplex PCR assay. For the multiplex PCR, a mixture combining 60 forward primers for TCR Vbeta segments and 13 reverse primers for TCR Jbeta segments was used. TCRdb mirrors the immuneACCESS table, restricted to in-frame sequences. Some clones are absent from its copies; in checked studies, under half trace to an unresolved V gene, and the reason for the others is unknown. Across this sample there are 95,000 to 100,000 clones, with 75% seen only once. Of the sample, about 9.4% is held by the ten largest clones. The sequenced sample consisted of PBMCs. The receptor source for this set is a man in his fifties or sixties in good health and CMV-seronegative.

In its sample, this clone was seen once. The rearrangement uses TRBV5-1 and TRBJ2-4; TRBD1 aligns across 8 bases. The CDR3 runs to 15 residues. The germline CDR1 and CDR2 sequences are SGHRS and YFSETQ. Germline trimming cut 0 bases from V and 8 bases from J; bases unmatched to any gene: 7. The CDR3 spells CASSLEAGGFDIQYF. Written as DNA, the CDR3 is TGCGCCAGCAGCTTGGAGGCAGGGGGCTTTGACATTCAGTACTTC.

A few counts support this clone. V gene TRBV2 combines with J gene TRBJ1-1, with D possibly TRBD1 on 6 matching bases. Trimming removed 5 bases at V and 1 base at J, with 8 bases between. From germline, CDR1 is SNHLY and CDR2 FYNNEI. This CDR3 is built from 13 residues. CDR3 in amino acids: CASSIQGNTEAFF. CDR3 coding DNA: TGTGCCAGCAGTATACAGGGGAACACTGAAGCTTTCTTT. Using reference TRBV2 and TRBJ1-1 for the parts outside the CDR3, the full variable domain is EPEVTQTPSHQVTQMGQEVILRCVPISNHLYFYWYRQILGQKVEFLVSFYNNEISEKSEIFDDQFSVERPDGSNFTLKIRSTKLEDSAMYFCASSIQGNTEAFFGQGTRLTVV.

The chain recombines TRBV2 with TRBJ1-2; weak D call: TRBD1 (5 bases). The germline V gene has CDR1 SNHLY and CDR2 FYNNEI. Trimming took off 2 bases at V and 2 bases at J, with 6 bases between the two ends. The length of the CDR3 is 13 residues. The CDR3 DNA reads TGTGCCAGCAGTGAACGGGGGAACTATGGCTACACCTTC. Encoded protein: CASSERGNYGYTF. Combining the CDR3 with reference TRBV2 and TRBJ1-2 gives the whole variable domain EPEVTQTPSHQVTQMGQEVILRCVPISNHLYFYWYRQILGQKVEFLVSFYNNEISEKSEIFDDQFSVERPDGSNFTLKIRSTKLEDSAMYFCASSERGNYGYTFGSGTRLTVV.

The chain combines TRBV9 with TRBJ1-2; D remains ambiguous. The germline gives CDR1 SGDLS, CDR2 YYNGEE. V lost 0 bases and J 0 bases, leaving 9 bases between the germline ends. The CDR3 runs to 15 residues. CDR3 loop: CASSVGPEANYGYTF. CDR3 coding DNA: TGTGCCAGCAGCGTAGGGCCCGAAGCTAACTATGGCTACACCTTC.

The chain employs TRBV19 and TRBJ2-7; D possibly corresponds to TRBD1 (6 bases). The germline V and J ends were trimmed by 10 bases and 0 bases, with 13 bases remaining between them. The germline CDR1 and CDR2 sequences are LNHDA and SQIVND (reference sequence). The CDR3 extends over 13 amino acids. This CDR3 reads CATRRQASYEQYF. The CDR3 DNA reads TGTGCCACCCGAAGACAGGCCTCCTACGAGCAGTACTTC.

The chain couples TRBV27 to TRBJ1-6; D might be TRBD1 (6 bases). The CDR3 is 16 amino acids. Germline CDR1 MNHEY, CDR2 SMNVEV (reference sequence). V dropped 6 bases and J dropped 9 bases, with 21 bases sitting between them. CDR3 in amino acids: CASRGGARAGGSPLHF. CDR3 DNA sequence: TGTGCCAGCAGGGGGGGGGCCAGGGCGGGGGGTTCACCCCTCCACTTT.

This clone came up once. The chain has TRBV7-8 and TRBJ1-1; tentative D call: TRBD1 (5 bases). From germline, CDR1 is SGHVS and CDR2 FQNEAQ. This CDR3 contains 16 residues. V lost 2 bases and J lost 4, with 17 bases in between. Written as DNA, the CDR3 is TGTGCCAGCAGCTTAACAGGCGGGGGAGGCGGCACTGAAGCTTTCTTT. This translates into CASSLTGGGGGTEAFF.

This chain uses TRBV5-1 with TRBJ2-7; 8 bases line up with TRBD1. J gave up 0 bases and V 5 bases, and 7 bases lay outside the gene matches. Germline V lookup: CDR1 SGHRS, CDR2 YFSETQ. This CDR3 spans 15 amino acids. The CDR3 DNA reads as TGCGCCAGCAGGGAAGGGACAGGAGGCTCCTACGAGCAGTACTTC. It specifies CASREGTGGSYEQYF.

This clone is classed as medium-sized. The V and J genes are TRBV23-1 and TRBJ2-1, with TRBD1 identical over 9 bases. TRBV23-1 is recorded as an ORF, its role being uncertain. J was trimmed by 5 bases and V by 3 bases; bases with no gene match: 5. This CDR3 comprises 15 residues. The CDR3 region is CASSHKGTGNNEQFF. In DNA, the CDR3 is TGCGCCAGCAGTCACAAAGGGACAGGGAACAATGAGCAGTTCTTC.

Only one count was recorded for this clone. The chain recombines TRBV28 with TRBJ2-5; D perhaps matches TRBD2 (6 bases). Germline CDR1 is MDHEN and CDR2 is SYDVKM. V gave up 5 bases and J gave up 0 bases, with 10 bases separating them. CDR3 size: 14 residues. The CDR3 bases are TGTGCCAGCAGTAGCGCGGGGTACCAAGAGACCCAGTACTTC. It encodes CASSSAGYQETQYF.

This clone was seen a single time. This rearrangement joins TRBV30 to TRBJ2-3; TRBD2 agrees at 8 bases. The CDR3 covers 14 residues. After removal of 2 bases from V and 6 bases from J, the junction contained 7 bases not matched to a gene. CDR1 is GTSNPN and CDR2 is SVGIG in the germline V gene (reference sequence). As DNA, the CDR3 is TGTGCCTGGAGTAAGCCGGCGGGGGGCGATACGCAGTATTTT. This encodes CAWSKPAGGDTQYF.

The genes are TRBV7-9 and TRBJ1-1; tentative D call: TRBD1 (6 bases). Germline assignment: CDR1 SEHNR and CDR2 FQNEAQ (reference sequence). The V and J ends lost 3 bases and 3 bases respectively, with 11 bases between them. The CDR3 extends over 14 amino acids. The CDR3 DNA is TGTGCCAGCAGCTTTCAGGGGAGCTACACTGAAGCTTTCTTT. It encodes CASSFQGSYTEAFF. Combining the CDR3 with reference TRBV7-9 and TRBJ1-1 gives the whole variable domain DTGVSQNPRHKITKRGQNVTFRCDPISEHNRLYWYRQTLGQGPEFLTYFQNEAQLEKSRLLSDRFSAERPKGSFSTLEIQRTEQGDSAMYLCASSFQGSYTEAFFGQGTRLTVV.

The chain uses TRBV6-1 and TRBJ2-7, with 10 positions matching TRBD2. The ends lost 4 bases at V and 0 bases at J; junction bases unmatched: 15. Germline values: CDR1 MNHNS, CDR2 SASEGT. CDR3 length equals 19 residues. In DNA form, the CDR3 reads TGTGCCAGCAGTGTGGAAAAGGGACTAGCGATGGGAGGCTCCTACGAGCAGTACTTC. Amino acid sequence: CASSVEKGLAMGGSYEQYF.

This clone was seen a handful of times. The chain has TRBV27 and TRBJ2-4; 7 bases are a match to TRBD2. The DNA end is more similar to TRBJ2-5, so the J call may be wrong. Germline V gene sequence: CDR1 MNHEY, CDR2 SMNVEV (reference sequence). The CDR3 runs to 12 residues. This CDR3 reads CSNPGGEETQYF. The CDR3 DNA reads as TGTTCTAACCCGGGAGGTGAAGAGACCCAGTACTTC.

The chain is built from TRBV12-2 and TRBJ2-3; TRBD1 was called by the table and not checked on the DNA. TRBV12-2 is shown as a pseudogene. The CDR3 has 20 amino acids. The CDR3 sequence: CASRFGLFPRDRVGSDTQYF. The CDR3 coding sequence is TGTGCAAGTCGCTTCGGGCTATTCCCCCGGGACAGGGTAGGTAGTGATACGCAGTATTTT.

This chain connects TRBV28 to TRBJ2-1, with D perhaps TRBD2 (6 bases). The germline V and J ends were trimmed by 5 bases and 4 bases, with 15 bases remaining between them. The CDR3 length is 15 residues. Germline V gene sequence: CDR1 MDHEN, CDR2 SYDVKM. Here the CDR3 reads CASSRLENFYNEQFF. Here the CDR3 DNA reads TGTGCCAGCAGTCGACTAGAAAATTTTTACAATGAGCAGTTCTTC.

The chain has TRBV28 and TRBJ2-5; D remains ambiguous. Germline V CDR1 and CDR2: MDHEN, SYDVKM. The CDR3 has 13 amino acids. Trimming left V 6 bases short and J 5 bases short, with 13 bases between. The CDR3 protein is CASRETRWETQYF. As DNA, the CDR3 is TGTGCCAGCAGAGAGACTCGGTGGGAGACCCAGTACTTC.

This rearrangement joins TRBV19 to TRBJ1-5; 8 bases fit TRBD1. Germline V gene sequence: CDR1 LNHDA, CDR2 SQIVND (reference sequence). The CDR3 is made up of 16 amino acids. Trimming removed 0 bases from V and 7 bases from J; junction bases left unmatched: 8. The CDR3 sequence is CASSIDRSGGLQPQHF. The CDR3 nucleotides are TGTGCCAGTAGTATAGATCGGTCAGGGGGCCTACAGCCCCAGCATTTT.

The V call is TRBV6-1, the J call TRBJ1-1; 10 nucleotides line up with TRBD1. Trimming took 4 bases from V and 2 from J; bases not matched to a gene: 4. The CDR3 sequence is 15 residues long. Germline V gives CDR1 MNHNS, CDR2 SASEGT. CDR3 loop: CASSGGTGANTEAFF. In DNA, the CDR3 is TGTGCCAGCAGTGGTGGGACAGGGGCCAACACTGAAGCTTTCTTT.

This clone occurred once. The V call is TRBV6-5, the J call TRBJ1-1; 8 nucleotides agree with TRBD1. The junction had 4 bases not matched to a gene; V was cut back by 6 bases and J by 1 base. Germline CDR1 and CDR2: MNHEY and SVGAGI. This CDR3 is 14 amino acids long. The CDR3 protein is CASSRQGKNTEAFF. The CDR3 DNA reads TGTGCCAGCAGCCGACAGGGGAAGAACACTGAAGCTTTCTTT.

The V gene is TRBV4-1, the J gene TRBJ2-7; D gene unclear. The length of the CDR3 is 14 residues. The ends were cut back, 0 bases at V and 0 bases at J, with 6 bases in the middle. Germline assignment: CDR1 MGHRA and CDR2 YSYEKL. The CDR3 loop is CASSQEQSSYEQYF. Here the CDR3 DNA reads TGCGCCAGCAGCCAAGAACAGAGCTCCTACGAGCAGTACTTC.